The 4 T cell receptor beta chains given below trace back to one sample, sequenced in a study of CD8 T cells in ankylosing spondylitis. TCRdb fed the 5' RACE reads into MiXCR, producing one record per CDR3 protein. The sample holds about 340,000 distinct CDR3 sequences, less than 10% seen once. No antigen has been assigned to these receptors. Study-level results: A motif of eight highly homologous TCR beta variants was seen as apparently characteristic of ankylosing spondylitis blood.

The sequenced sample consisted of blood, either unsorted or a sorted T cell fraction (not recorded which). These receptors originate from a male donor with ankylosing spondylitis.

In its sample, this clonotype was seen a few times. J is TRBJ2-3 and V is TRBV10-3, with D tentatively TRBD2 (6 bases). Trimming stripped 0 bases from V and 2 bases from J, with 9 bases between. The CDR3 loop spans 15 amino acids. Germline loops: CDR1 ENHRY, CDR2 SYGVKD. The CDR3, as DNA: TGTGCCATCAGTGAGTCGGCGGGGCTCACAGATACGCAGTATTTT. Translated: CAISESAGLTDTQYF.

This clonotype came up a few times. V usage is TRBV28 and J usage is TRBJ2-1, with a possible D match to TRBD1 (6 bases). CDR3 length equals 15 residues. The germline V and J ends were trimmed by 7 bases and 5 bases, with 18 bases remaining between them. Germline CDR1 is MDHEN and CDR2 is SYDVKM. The chain's CDR3 is CASKFTGSGHNEQFF. For the CDR3, the DNA is TGTGCCAGCAAATTTACAGGGTCGGGGCACAATGAGCAGTTCTTC.

This clonotype was seen a handful of times. This chain joins TRBV10-3 and TRBJ2-3; D gene unclear. Germline CDR1 is ENHRY and CDR2 is SYGVKD. The CDR3 runs 12 residues. The V end was cut by 4 bases, the J end by 2 bases, with 4 bases between. CDR3 protein: CAISGDTDTQYF. For the CDR3, the DNA is TGTGCCATCAGTGGCGACACAGATACGCAGTATTTT.

J is TRBJ2-2 and V is TRBV10-3; D possibly corresponds to TRBD1 (6 bases). There are 14 residues in the CDR3. Germline values: CDR1 ENHRY, CDR2 SYGVKD. V shed 6 bases and J shed 0 bases, with 8 bases lying between them. CDR3 bases: TGTGCCATCAGAGAGGGGGCGAACACCGGGGAGCTGTTTTTT. Protein sequence: CAIREGANTGELFF.